This TCR beta chain was identified during a study of control samples from healthy donors and cancer patients. The V gene lost 6 bases and the J gene lost 7 bases, with 16 bases spanning the gap. CDR3 length: 15 residues. Germline V gene lookup returns CDR1 MDHEN and CDR2 SYDVKM. Profiling relied on immunoSEQ multiplex PCR, and the TCRdb table lists in-frame clones only, not all of them. The profile shows tens of thousands of clones, approximately 79% of them singletons. The TCR comes from a man between 60 and 75 years old with head and neck cancer. This chain connects TRBV28 to TRBJ1-6; D uncertain. The sample consisted of PBMCs. CDR3 nucleotide sequence: TGTGCCAGCAGCCGCGCCAGGACGAGGAATTCACCCCTCCACTTT. It translates to CASSRARTRNSPLHF.